The 15 T cell receptor beta chains listed next were all sequenced from one sample in a study of OX40 agonist ivuxolimab in advanced cancers. Sequencing was performed with immunoSEQ multiplex PCR; in TCRdb, only in-frame clones are kept and a portion is missing. The top ten hold 3% to 3.5% of the sample, which has about 57,000 clones, 75% to 85% seen once. Material: CD4+ or CD8+ T cells sorted from blood, obtained in a trial of the OX40 agonist ivuxolimab. All receptors derive from an adult with an advanced solid tumor such as melanoma, head and neck, liver or kidney cancer.

V gene TRBV5-1 combines with J gene TRBJ2-3, with a possible D match to TRBD2 (5 bases). The CDR3 runs to 12 residues. Trimming cost V 5 bases and J 3 bases, with 7 bases left between them. CDR1 and CDR2 (germline): SGHRS, YFSETQ. In nucleotides, the CDR3 is TGCGCCAGCAGGTGGACTACAGATACGCAGTATTTT. This gives the protein CASRWTTDTQYF.

This chain uses TRBV2 with TRBJ1-4, with D maybe TRBD1 (6 bases). CDR3 length: 15 amino acids. With 7 bases removed from V and 0 bases from J, the gap between germline ends came to 12 bases. Germline assignment: CDR1 SNHLY and CDR2 FYNNEI. CDR3 DNA sequence: TGTGCCAGCATAGCGACAGGATCAACTAATGAAAAACTGTTTTTT. Amino acid sequence: CASIATGSTNEKLFF.

This clone was observed a single time. The chain recombines TRBV6-1 with TRBJ2-3; D is perhaps TRBD2 (5 bases). This CDR3 has 12 residues. V shed 6 bases and J shed 6 bases, with 10 bases lying between them. Germline loops: CDR1 MNHNS, CDR2 SASEGT. The CDR3 DNA sequence: TGTGCCAGCAGGCCGGGGATGGATACGCAGTATTTT. This encodes CASRPGMDTQYF.

The chain couples TRBV11-2 to TRBJ1-1; D possibly corresponds to TRBD1 (5 bases). Trimming removed 5 bases from V and 4 bases from J, with 14 bases in between. The CDR3 is made up of 14 amino acids. Germline CDR1 is SGHAT and CDR2 is FQNNGV. The CDR3 DNA follows: TGTGCCAGCAGCCCGACTGGGGGGGGCACTGAAGCTTTCTTT. It encodes CASSPTGGGTEAFF.

Details on this clone: No conserved phenylalanine or tryptophan ends this CDR3, so it is likely a read error. The DNA is left out, because the CDR3 cannot be placed on it with certainty; the CDR3 is given as TCRdb lists it. The chain couples TRBV14 to TRBJ2-7; the table calls TRBD1, which could not be checked here. The CDR3 spans 9 residues, counting both ends. CDR1 SGHDN and CDR2 FVKESK come from the germline V gene. CDR3: CAIADRARG.

This chain uses TRBV28 with TRBJ2-3; no definite D call. The germline V and J ends were trimmed by 6 bases and 0 bases, with 7 bases remaining between them. The CDR3 length is 13 residues. The germline gives CDR1 MDHEN, CDR2 SYDVKM. The DNA for the CDR3 is TGTGCCAGCAGCAAGATAAGCACAGATACGCAGTATTTT. This sequence encodes CASSKISTDTQYF. Full variable domain (outside the CDR3, taken from reference TRBV28 and TRBJ2-3): DVKVTQSSRYLVKRTGEKVFLECVQDMDHENMFWYRQDPGLGLRLIYFSYDVKMKEKGDIPEGYSVSREKKERFSLILESASTNQTSMYLCASSKISTDTQYFGPGTRLTVL.

The chain links TRBV28 to TRBJ2-3; 12 nucleotides agree with TRBD2. The length of the CDR3 is 16 residues. Germline CDR1 reads MDHEN; CDR2 reads SYDVKM. After removal of 2 bases from V and 0 bases from J, the junction contained 0 bases not matched to a gene. In DNA, the CDR3 is TGTGCCAGCAGTTTAGGGACTAGCGGGAGCACAGATACGCAGTATTTT. Protein: CASSLGTSGSTDTQYF. The full variable domain, with the rest looked up from reference TRBV28 and TRBJ2-3, is DVKVTQSSRYLVKRTGEKVFLECVQDMDHENMFWYRQDPGLGLRLIYFSYDVKMKEKGDIPEGYSVSREKKERFSLILESASTNQTSMYLCASSLGTSGSTDTQYFGPGTRLTVL.

J is TRBJ2-5 and V is TRBV5-4; D not certain. V gave up 0 bases and J gave up 3 bases, with 15 bases separating them. This CDR3 comprises 16 residues. Germline V lookup: CDR1 SGHNT, CDR2 YYREEE (reference sequence). The CDR3 loop is CASSLGLGPVKETQYF. The CDR3 region has the DNA TGTGCCAGCAGCTTGGGGTTAGGGCCGGTAAAAGAGACCCAGTACTTC.

The V and J genes are TRBV6-1 and TRBJ2-7; TRBD1 or TRBD2 may be the D gene (5 bases each). The CDR3 has 14 amino acids. Germline values: CDR1 MNHNS, CDR2 SASEGT. V was pared by 3 bases and J by 2 bases, with 11 bases between. CDR3: CASSDEGPTYEQYF. The DNA of the CDR3 is TGTGCCAGCAGTGATGAGGGGCCCACCTACGAGCAGTACTTC.

The V call is TRBV6-5, the J call TRBJ1-1, with D maybe TRBD1 (5 bases). Trimming left V 5 bases short and J 11 bases short, with 15 bases between. There are 12 residues in the CDR3. Germline V gives CDR1 MNHEY, CDR2 SVGAGI. CDR3 bases: TGTGCCAGCAGTGGTGTAAGGGGCCGGGCTTTCTTT. Translating gives CASSGVRGRAFF.

V gene TRBV7-2 combines with J gene TRBJ2-2, with D unclear. V lost 5 bases and J 1 base, leaving 11 bases between the germline ends. The CDR3 extends over 15 amino acids. The V gene's germline CDR1 is SGHTA and CDR2 FQGNSA. This CDR3 is CASSGTVLNTGELFF. The DNA for the CDR3 is TGTGCCAGCAGCGGAACAGTCCTGAACACCGGGGAGCTGTTTTTT.

The chain combines TRBV18 with TRBJ2-1; D is possibly TRBD2 (5 bases). This CDR3 comprises 15 residues. Germline V lookup: CDR1 KGHSH, CDR2 LQKENI. Trimming took off 4 bases at V and 0 bases at J, with 10 bases between the two ends. CDR3 coding DNA: TGTGCCAGCTCACTGGGCAGCGGCTCCTACAATGAGCAGTTCTTC. Protein product: CASSLGSGSYNEQFF.

V gene TRBV7-3 combines with J gene TRBJ1-1; 7 bases match TRBD1. From germline, CDR1 is SGHTA and CDR2 FQGTGA. CDR3 size: 15 residues. The junction had 5 bases not matched to a gene; V was cut back by 3 bases and J by 1 base. The CDR3 coding sequence is TGTGCCAGCAGCTTGACAGGGATGAGGAACACTGAAGCTTTCTTT. Protein: CASSLTGMRNTEAFF.

The V and J genes are TRBV28 and TRBJ2-1, with D tentatively TRBD1 or TRBD2 (10 bases each). Germline V gives CDR1 MDHEN, CDR2 SYDVKM. V lost 4 bases and J 9 bases, leaving 37 bases between the germline ends. CDR3 length: 21 residues. The CDR3 is CASSYGQGVFASGRTGREQFF. The CDR3 region has the DNA TGTGCCAGCAGTTATGGACAGGGGGTTTTTGCTAGCGGGAGAACCGGACGTGAGCAGTTCTTC.

This chain uses TRBV19 with TRBJ2-3; 10 nucleotides match TRBD1. J gave up 0 bases and V 5 bases, and 8 bases lay outside the gene matches. Germline-derived CDR1 and CDR2 are LNHDA and SQIVND (reference sequence). The CDR3 has 17 amino acids. In nucleotides, the CDR3 is TGTGCCAGTAGTTCCACCCGGACAGGGGGGAGCACAGATACGCAGTATTTT. It specifies CASSSTRTGGSTDTQYF.